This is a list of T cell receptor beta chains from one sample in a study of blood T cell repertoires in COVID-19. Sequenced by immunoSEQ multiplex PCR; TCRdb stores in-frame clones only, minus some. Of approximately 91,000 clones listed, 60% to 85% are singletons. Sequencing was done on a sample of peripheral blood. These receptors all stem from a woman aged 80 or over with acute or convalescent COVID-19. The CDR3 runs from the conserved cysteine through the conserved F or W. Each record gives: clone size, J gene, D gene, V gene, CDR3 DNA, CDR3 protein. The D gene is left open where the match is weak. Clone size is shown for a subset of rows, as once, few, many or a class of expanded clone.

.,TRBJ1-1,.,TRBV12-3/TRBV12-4,TGTGCCAGCAGTTTGACTCCCGCCGCAGCTTTCTTT,CASSLTPAAAFF
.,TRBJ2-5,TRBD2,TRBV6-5,TGTGCCAGCAGTTACGGTAGCGGGGGGGCTGAAGAGACCCAGTACTTC,CASSYGSGGAEETQYF
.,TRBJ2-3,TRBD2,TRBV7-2,TGTGCCAGCAGCTTAAAGGCTAGCGGAGACACAGATACGCAGTATTTT,CASSLKASGDTDTQYF
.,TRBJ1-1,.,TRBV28,TGTGCCAGCAGTTTACACCAGGGCTTTTCGGGCACTGAAGCTTTCTTT,CASSLHQGFSGTEAFF
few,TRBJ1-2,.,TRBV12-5,TGTGCTAGTGGGTCCCTGATTGGGGGGGATGGCTACACCTTC,CASGSLIGGDGYTF
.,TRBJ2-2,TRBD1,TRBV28,TGTGCCAGCAGCAATCCGGGACAGGGTGGGACCGGGGAGCTGTTTTTT,CASSNPGQGGTGELFF
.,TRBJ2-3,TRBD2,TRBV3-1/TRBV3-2,TGTGCCAGCAGCCAAGTACTAGCGGGGGGCTCTTCCAGCACAGATACGCAGTATTTT,CASSQVLAGGSSSTDTQYF
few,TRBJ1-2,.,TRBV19,TGTGCCAGTAGTAGGGCAAACTATGGCTACACCTTC,CASSRANYGYTF
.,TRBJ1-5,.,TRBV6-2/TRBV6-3,TGTGCCAGCAGCCTTTGGGGGGGGTCGGGCAATCAGCCCCAGCATTTT,CASSLWGGSGNQPQHF
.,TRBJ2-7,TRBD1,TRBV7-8,TGTGCCAGCAGATCATGGGACAGGCGTAGCTCCTACGAGCAGTACTTC,CASRSWDRRSSYEQYF
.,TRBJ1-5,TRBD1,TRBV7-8,TGTGCCAGCAGCCGACAGGGGCATCAGCCCCAGCATTTT,CASSRQGHQPQHF
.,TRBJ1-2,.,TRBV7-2,TGTGCCAACTCGGAGGGGTCGGACAACTATGGCTACACCTTC,CANSEGSDNYGYTF
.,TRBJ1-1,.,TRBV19,TGTGCCAGTACAACCTTGGGGGCAGGGATGAACACTGAAGCTTTCTTT,CASTTLGAGMNTEAFF
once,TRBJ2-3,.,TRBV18,TGTGCCAGCTCACCTAACGGGGAAGATACGCAGTATTTT,CASSPNGEDTQYF
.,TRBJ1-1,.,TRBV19,TGTGCCAGTAGTAGGAACATAGGGAGGAACACTGAAGCTTTCTTT,CASSRNIGRNTEAFF
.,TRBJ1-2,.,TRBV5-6,TGTGCCAGCAGCTCAGACTATGGCTACACCTTC,CASSSDYGYTF
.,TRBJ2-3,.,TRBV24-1,TGTGCCACCAGTGATCGGGATACGCAGTATTTT,CATSDRDTQYF
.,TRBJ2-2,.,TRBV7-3,TGTGCCAGCAGCTTAGGCGGCGTCACCGGGGAGCTGTTTTTT,CASSLGGVTGELFF
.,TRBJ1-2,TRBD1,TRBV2,TGTGCCAGCATGCTAGAGACAGGGTATGGCTACACCTTC,CASMLETGYGYTF
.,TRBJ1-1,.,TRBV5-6,TGTGCCAGCAGTCCCAGAAGACAGGCTACTGAAGCTTTCTTT,CASSPRRQATEAFF
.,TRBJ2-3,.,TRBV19,TGTGCCAGTAGTATTCCGGGACTTAGGACCGGCACAGATACGCAGTATTTT,CASSIPGLRTGTDTQYF
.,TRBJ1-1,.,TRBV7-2,TGTGCCAGCAGCTTAGGTCAGGGCCTGCGAGCTTTCTTT,CASSLGQGLRAFF
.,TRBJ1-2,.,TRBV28,TGTGCCAGCAGTTTAGGGCCGACAAATGGACTTAACTATGGCTACACCTTC,CASSLGPTNGLNYGYTF